These T cell receptor beta chains were read from a single sample in a study of T cell repertoires in cytomegalovirus infection. TCRdb re-analysed the reads in MiXCR, keeping a single row per CDR3 protein. The table includes around 190,000 distinct CDR3 sequences, about 15% detected once. Sequencing used PBMCs. The receptors originated from a human donor in good health (CMV status not recorded). Some clones in this sample may be carry-over from other donors' samples. Both conserved end residues are part of each CDR3. Each record gives: V gene, J gene, CDR3 protein.

V: TRBV19
J: TRBJ2-1
CDR3: CASKEGPNNEQFF

V: TRBV7-9
J: TRBJ1-1
CDR3: CASSTRTGAVGSTEAFF

V: TRBV20-1
J: TRBJ2-5
CDR3: CSASGTLVMETQYF

V: TRBV6-1
J: TRBJ2-5
CDR3: CASSSRQGGRFQYF

V: TRBV5-1
J: TRBJ1-1
CDR3: CASSLDTGFYTEAFF

V: TRBV6-4
J: TRBJ2-3
CDR3: CASSPEGGNVDTQYF

V: TRBV20-1
J: TRBJ1-4
CDR3: CSAGDRGRGKLFF

V: TRBV7-2
J: TRBJ1-5
CDR3: CASSRDPDQPQHF

V: TRBV2
J: TRBJ1-4
CDR3: CASREQTLPAKLFF

V: TRBV7-2
J: TRBJ2-7
CDR3: CASSLAPGTAYYEQYF

V: TRBV19
J: TRBJ1-3
CDR3: CASIDRGAGNTIYF

V: TRBV5-1
J: TRBJ2-1
CDR3: CASSWGDEDEQFF

V: TRBV7-2
J: TRBJ1-2
CDR3: CASSPYHSGQINYGYTF

V: TRBV7-3
J: TRBJ2-4
CDR3: CASSWTGTQAKNIQYF

V: TRBV20-1
J: TRBJ2-3
CDR3: CSAPRPASADTQYF

V: TRBV19
J: TRBJ1-1
CDR3: CASSKQENTEAFF

V: TRBV28
J: TRBJ1-1
CDR3: CASTQVLNTEAFF

V: TRBV29-1
J: TRBJ1-4
CDR3: CSVTGQGAGEKLFF

V: TRBV5-1
J: TRBJ1-1
CDR3: CASSQSGGNTEAFF

V: TRBV29-1
J: TRBJ2-2
CDR3: CSATGTGELFF

V: TRBV10-3
J: TRBJ2-1
CDR3: CAVGADRLTNNEQFF

V: TRBV28
J: TRBJ1-6
CDR3: CASSTRFDRGSNSPLHF

V: TRBV27
J: TRBJ2-1
CDR3: CASSLFQGAYNEQFF

V: TRBV6-5
J: TRBJ1-5
CDR3: CASSPEFSNQPQHF